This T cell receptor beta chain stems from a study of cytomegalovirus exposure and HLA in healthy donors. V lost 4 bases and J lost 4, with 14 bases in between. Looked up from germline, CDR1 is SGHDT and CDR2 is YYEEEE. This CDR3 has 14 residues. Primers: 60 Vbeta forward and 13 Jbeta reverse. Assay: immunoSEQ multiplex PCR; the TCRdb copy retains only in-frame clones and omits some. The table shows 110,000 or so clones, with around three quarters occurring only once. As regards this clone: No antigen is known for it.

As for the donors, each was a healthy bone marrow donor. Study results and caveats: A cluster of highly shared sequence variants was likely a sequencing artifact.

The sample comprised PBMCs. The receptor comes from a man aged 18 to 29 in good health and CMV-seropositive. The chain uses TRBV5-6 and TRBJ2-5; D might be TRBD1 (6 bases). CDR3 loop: CASSQGTRGETQYF. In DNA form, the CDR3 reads TGTGCCAGCAGCCAGGGGACGAGGGGAGAGACCCAGTACTTC. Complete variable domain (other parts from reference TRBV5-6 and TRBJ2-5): DAGVTQSPTHLIKTRGQQVTLRCSPKSGHDTVSWYQQALGQGPQFIFQYYEEEERQRGNFPDRFSGHQFPNYSSELNVNALLLGDSALYLCASSQGTRGETQYFGPGTRLLVL.